This is a list of T cell receptor beta chains from one sample in a study of blood T cell repertoires in COVID-19. Libraries were prepared by immunoSEQ multiplex PCR; TCRdb keeps only in-frame clonotypes and omits some of them. The repertoire holds roughly 260,000 clones, approximately 89% seen once, with around a tenth in the top ten. The sequencing input was peripheral blood. These receptors were obtained from a man aged 35 to 55 who had recovered from COVID-19. CDR3s leave out the opening cysteine and the closing phenylalanine or tryptophan. Fields, in order: V gene, J gene, D gene, CDR3 protein. A D gene is named only where the DNA matches it firmly.

v_call: TRBV9; j_call: TRBJ2-2; d_call: TRBD2; cdr3_aa: ASSVGSREKYGELF
v_call: TRBV21-1; j_call: TRBJ2-1; d_call: .; cdr3_aa: ASSKVGRGQF
v_call: TRBV6-5; j_call: TRBJ2-1; d_call: .; cdr3_aa: ASKGGGAIYNEQF
v_call: TRBV29-1; j_call: TRBJ1-1; d_call: .; cdr3_aa: SVEDPGKLNTEAF
v_call: TRBV25-1; j_call: TRBJ2-7; d_call: TRBD1; cdr3_aa: ASSHRGSYEQY
v_call: TRBV6-5; j_call: TRBJ1-3; d_call: .; cdr3_aa: ASSLNPLGNTIY
v_call: TRBV6-5; j_call: TRBJ2-1; d_call: TRBD2; cdr3_aa: ASNRRGRTYNEQF
v_call: TRBV11-3; j_call: TRBJ2-5; d_call: TRBD1; cdr3_aa: ASSLGTGNPQETQY
v_call: TRBV12-3/TRBV12-4; j_call: TRBJ2-7; d_call: .; cdr3_aa: ASAGGPYEQY
v_call: TRBV11-2; j_call: TRBJ1-3; d_call: .; cdr3_aa: ASSLVTGRNTIY
v_call: TRBV2; j_call: TRBJ1-2; d_call: .; cdr3_aa: ASSGAGWGYT
v_call: TRBV9; j_call: TRBJ1-1; d_call: .; cdr3_aa: ASSVAGGRTEAF
v_call: TRBV11-3; j_call: TRBJ1-1; d_call: .; cdr3_aa: ASSPRGGAAF
v_call: TRBV15; j_call: TRBJ1-3; d_call: TRBD1; cdr3_aa: ATSRGGQGTENTIY
v_call: TRBV19; j_call: TRBJ2-7; d_call: .; cdr3_aa: ASMKEPYEQY
v_call: TRBV6-4; j_call: TRBJ2-3; d_call: TRBD2; cdr3_aa: ASRALAGGLDTQY
v_call: TRBV12-3/TRBV12-4; j_call: TRBJ2-1; d_call: .; cdr3_aa: ASRHRANEQF
v_call: TRBV5-6; j_call: TRBJ2-7; d_call: TRBD2; cdr3_aa: ASSPGLGLYEQY
v_call: TRBV6-2/TRBV6-3; j_call: TRBJ2-2; d_call: TRBD1; cdr3_aa: ASSSNPLTRQGAAGELF
v_call: TRBV3-1/TRBV3-2; j_call: TRBJ1-6; d_call: .; cdr3_aa: ASSPRPPGGNSPLH
v_call: TRBV2; j_call: TRBJ2-5; d_call: .; cdr3_aa: ASSEQGLYGETQY
v_call: TRBV6-5; j_call: TRBJ2-1; d_call: TRBD2; cdr3_aa: ASSWAPTSGEQF
v_call: TRBV25-1; j_call: TRBJ1-6; d_call: .; cdr3_aa: ASSVSGHLNSPLH
v_call: TRBV5-1; j_call: TRBJ1-1; d_call: .; cdr3_aa: ASSVRGTEAF
v_call: TRBV3-1/TRBV3-2; j_call: TRBJ2-5; d_call: TRBD2; cdr3_aa: ASSQDMGLAGGPQETQY
v_call: TRBV9; j_call: TRBJ2-4; d_call: TRBD2; cdr3_aa: ASSPGLAENIQY
v_call: TRBV7-7; j_call: TRBJ2-3; d_call: TRBD1; cdr3_aa: ASSPMATGDNTQY